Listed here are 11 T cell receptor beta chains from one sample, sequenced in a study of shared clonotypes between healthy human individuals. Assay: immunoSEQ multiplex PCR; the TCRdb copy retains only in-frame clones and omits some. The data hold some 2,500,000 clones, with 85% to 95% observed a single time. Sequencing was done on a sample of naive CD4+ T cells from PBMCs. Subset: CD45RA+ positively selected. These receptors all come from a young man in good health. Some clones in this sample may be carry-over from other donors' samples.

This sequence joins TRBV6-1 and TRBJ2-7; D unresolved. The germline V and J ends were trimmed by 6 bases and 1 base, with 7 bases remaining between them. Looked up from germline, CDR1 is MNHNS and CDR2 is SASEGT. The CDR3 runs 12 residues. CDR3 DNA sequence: TGTGCCAGCAGAGCGATATCCTACGAGCAGTACTTC. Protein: CASRAISYEQYF.

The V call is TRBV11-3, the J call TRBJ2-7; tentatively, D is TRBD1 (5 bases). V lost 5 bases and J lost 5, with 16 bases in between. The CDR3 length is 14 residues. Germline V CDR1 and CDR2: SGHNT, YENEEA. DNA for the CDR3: TGTGCCAGCAGCCTCAGACAGTGGTCCCACGAGCAGTACTTC. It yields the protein CASSLRQWSHEQYF.

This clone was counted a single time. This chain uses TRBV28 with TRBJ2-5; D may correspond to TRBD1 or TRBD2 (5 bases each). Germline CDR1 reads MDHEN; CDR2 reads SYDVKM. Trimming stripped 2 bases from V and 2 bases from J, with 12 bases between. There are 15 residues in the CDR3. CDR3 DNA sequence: TGTGCCAGCAGTTTAGGGTCCGGGGCGCAAGAGACCCAGTACTTC. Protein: CASSLGSGAQETQYF.

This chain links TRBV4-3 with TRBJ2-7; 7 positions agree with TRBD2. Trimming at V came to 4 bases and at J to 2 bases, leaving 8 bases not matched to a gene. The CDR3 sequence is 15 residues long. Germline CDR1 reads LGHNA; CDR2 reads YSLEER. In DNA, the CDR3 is TGCGCCAGCAGCCGCACAGCAGCGGGGCCCTACGAGCAGTACTTC. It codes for CASSRTAAGPYEQYF.

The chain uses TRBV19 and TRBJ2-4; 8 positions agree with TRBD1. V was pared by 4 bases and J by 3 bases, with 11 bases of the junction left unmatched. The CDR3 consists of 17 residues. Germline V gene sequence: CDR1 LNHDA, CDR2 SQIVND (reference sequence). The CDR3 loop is CASSTRAGGFGKNIQYF. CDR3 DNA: TGTGCCAGTAGTACTCGCGCAGGGGGCTTCGGCAAAAACATTCAGTACTTC.

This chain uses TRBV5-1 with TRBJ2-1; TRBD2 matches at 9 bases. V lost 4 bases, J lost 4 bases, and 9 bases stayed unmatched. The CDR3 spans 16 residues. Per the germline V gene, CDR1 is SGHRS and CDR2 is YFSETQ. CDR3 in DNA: TGCGCCAGCAGCCTTATAGCGGGAGAGCGGTACAATGAGCAGTTCTTC. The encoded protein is CASSLIAGERYNEQFF.

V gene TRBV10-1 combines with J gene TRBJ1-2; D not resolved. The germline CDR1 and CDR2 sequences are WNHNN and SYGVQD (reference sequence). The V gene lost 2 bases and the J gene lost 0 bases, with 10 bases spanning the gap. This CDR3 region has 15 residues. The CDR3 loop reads CASSEMSDANYGYTF. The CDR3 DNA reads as TGCGCCAGCAGTGAGATGTCAGACGCTAACTATGGCTACACCTTC.

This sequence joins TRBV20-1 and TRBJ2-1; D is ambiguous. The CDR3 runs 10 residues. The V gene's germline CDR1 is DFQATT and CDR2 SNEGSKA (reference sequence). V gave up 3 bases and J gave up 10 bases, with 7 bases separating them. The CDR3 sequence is CSASEYEQFF. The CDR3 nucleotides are TGCAGTGCTAGTGAATACGAGCAGTTCTTC.

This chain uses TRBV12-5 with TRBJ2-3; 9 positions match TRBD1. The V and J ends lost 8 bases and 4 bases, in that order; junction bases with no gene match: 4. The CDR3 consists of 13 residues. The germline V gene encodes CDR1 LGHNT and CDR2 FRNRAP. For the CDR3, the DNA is TGTGCTAGTCGGGACAGGGCTTCAGATACGCAGTATTTT. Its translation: CASRDRASDTQYF.

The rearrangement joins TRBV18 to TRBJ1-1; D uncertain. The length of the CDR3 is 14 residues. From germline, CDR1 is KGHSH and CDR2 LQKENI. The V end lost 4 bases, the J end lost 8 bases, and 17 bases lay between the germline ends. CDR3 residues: CASSHSSKETEAFF. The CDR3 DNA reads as TGTGCCAGCTCACACTCCTCCAAGGAGACCGAAGCTTTCTTT.

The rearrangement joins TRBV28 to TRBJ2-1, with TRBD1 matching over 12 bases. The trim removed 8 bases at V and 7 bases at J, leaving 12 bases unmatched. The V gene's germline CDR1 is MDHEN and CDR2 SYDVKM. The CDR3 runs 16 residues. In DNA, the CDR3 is TGTGCCAGCTCCCCAGGGGGACAGGGGGCGAAAAATGAGCAGTTCTTC. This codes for CASSPGGQGAKNEQFF.